This T cell receptor beta chain was recovered during a study of control samples from healthy donors and cancer patients (dated by TCRdb to 2020 to 2021). About this clone: Which antigen it targets is not known. No quality values exist for individual bases; no much larger clone is one base distant.

The method behind the library was the immunoSEQ multiplex PCR assay. Drawn from immuneACCESS, this table holds only the in-frame rearrangements with V and J called that TCRdb kept. Clones are partly lost; checked studies trace under half to an unresolved V gene and leave the rest unexplained. This sample has about 130,000 clones in its table, and about 88% of those were observed once. In total, the top ten clones hold about 3.4% of the sample. The CDR3 holds 16 amino acids from the cysteine to the phenylalanine. Of the read, only the CDR3 DNA is kept; its 48 bases are in frame from base 1. V trim: 5 bases; J trim: 1 base; unmatched bases: 8. From the germline V gene, CDR1 is SGHTA and CDR2 is FQGNSA.

This sequence originates from a man between 50 and 59 years old in good health. The sequence links TRBV7-2 to TRBJ2-3; TRBD1 aligns with 8 central bases. The source material was blood. Here the CDR3 is given as CASSARGHGGTDTQYF. The sequenced DNA: TGTGCCAGCAGCGCCAGGGGGCACGGGGGCACAGATACGCAGTATTTT.